This T cell receptor beta chain derives from a study of blood T cell repertoires in COVID-19. Trimming cost V 6 bases and J 4 bases, with 23 bases left between them. The CDR3 loop spans 16 amino acids. Looked up from germline, CDR1 is SGHTS and CDR2 is YDEGEE. Method: immunoSEQ multiplex PCR; TCRdb's copy keeps in-frame clones and lacks some. Of 200,000 to 300,000 clones listed, more than 75% are singletons. The V call is TRBV5-8, the J call TRBJ2-7; TRBD1 is a possible D gene (6 bases). The source material was peripheral blood. The sequence derives from a woman aged 55-75 years with COVID-19, enrolled during active disease. In DNA form, the CDR3 reads TGTGCCAGCATCAAACTAGAGACAGGTTCGGGGTACGAGCAGTACTTC. Translated: CASIKLETGSGYEQYF.